Listed below are T cell receptor beta chains from one sample, sequenced in a study of blood T cell repertoires in COVID-19. Repertoires were generated with immunoSEQ multiplex PCR, while TCRdb's copy carries only in-frame clones and drops some. This table holds over 40,000 clones, 92% found once. Sequenced: peripheral blood. All receptors come from a human donor in a cohort sampled during active COVID-19. Each CDR3 is given with its conserved first and last residue. A D gene is named only where the DNA matches it firmly. A clone size is listed for some rows: how often the clone was seen (once, few, many), or a class if it is expanded.

NA	TRBV11-3	NA	TRBJ1-6	CASSLAQGSSYNSPLHF	TGTGCCAGCAGCTTAGCCCAGGGGAGCTCCTATAATTCACCCCTCCACTTT
TRBD2	TRBV27	NA	TRBJ2-7	CASSPSGYEQYF	TGTGCCAGCAGCCCTAGCGGTTACGAGCAGTACTTC
NA	TRBV13	NA	TRBJ2-7	CASSFPGVGYEQYF	TGTGCCAGCAGCTTCCCCGGGGTTGGCTACGAGCAGTACTTC
NA	TRBV10-3	NA	TRBJ1-6	CAISVRESSYNSPLHF	TGTGCCATCAGTGTGAGGGAAAGCTCCTATAATTCACCCCTCCACTTT
NA	TRBV15	once	TRBJ1-5	CATSRGGGGEGNQPQHF	TGTGCCACCAGCAGAGGAGGGGGGGGCGAGGGCAATCAGCCCCAGCATTTT
TRBD2	TRBV5-4	NA	TRBJ2-4	CASSPGTSGAKNIQYF	TGTGCCAGCAGCCCCGGGACTAGCGGAGCCAAAAACATTCAGTACTTC
TRBD2	TRBV28	NA	TRBJ2-1	CASLTSGRAYEQFF	TGTGCCAGCCTGACTAGCGGGAGGGCATATGAGCAGTTCTTC
NA	TRBV30	NA	TRBJ1-6	CAWSTGGRNSPLHF	TGTGCCTGGAGTACGGGAGGGCGAAATTCACCCCTCCACTTT
NA	TRBV18	NA	TRBJ2-7	CASSPRDSPYEQYF	TGTGCCAGCTCACCACGGGACTCACCCTACGAGCAGTACTTC
NA	TRBV7-9	NA	TRBJ1-2	CASSLAASYGYTF	TGTGCCAGCAGCTTAGCAGCTAGCTATGGCTACACCTTC
TRBD2	TRBV4-3	NA	TRBJ2-7	CASSQELAVTYEQYF	TGCGCCAGCAGCCAAGAACTAGCGGTTACCTACGAGCAGTACTTC
NA	TRBV27	few	TRBJ1-1	CASSSPGVNTEAFF	TGTGCCAGCAGTTCTCCGGGGGTGAACACTGAAGCTTTCTTT
TRBD1	TRBV24-1	NA	TRBJ2-1	CATSRQGAYNEQFF	TGTGCCACCAGCCGACAGGGGGCCTACAATGAGCAGTTCTTC
NA	TRBV7-9	NA	TRBJ1-3	CASSLGGGVGNTIYF	TGTGCCAGCAGCCTAGGAGGGGGAGTTGGAAACACCATATATTTT